This TCR beta chain was sequenced during a study of blood T cell repertoires in COVID-19. Study at large: Samples of COVID-19 (acute and convalescent) were obtained from the United States, Italy and Spain. PBMCs, B-cell-depleted T cells, or T cells provided the cDNA or gDNA that made up the material.

In the source study's methods: By means of reference gene primer amplification, nucleated cell counts were estimated. TCRdb's table, derived via immunoSEQ multiplex PCR, lists solely in-frame clones and lacks some. That table is the source of V, J and clone size, and D and trimming were worked out from the DNA. The sample carries about 270,000 clones, under 90% recorded once. The CDR3 is made up of 17 amino acids. Trimming shortened V by 6 bases and J by 6 bases, and 24 bases separated the two germline ends. Specimen: peripheral blood. The chain couples TRBV23-1 to TRBJ2-1, with D maybe TRBD2 (7 bases). TRBV23-1 is placed among ORFs of uncertain function. The clonotype was recovered from a woman in her sixties with active or convalescent COVID-19. The CDR3 loop is CASRPHGGQGKGNEQFF. The CDR3 DNA is TGCGCCAGCAGACCTCACGGGGGGCAGGGCAAAGGCAATGAGCAGTTCTTC.